This record concerns one TCR beta chain sequence. CDR3 size: 16 residues. V shed 0 bases, J shed 4 bases, and the junction held 5 bases outside the gene matches. Germline V gene lookup returns CDR1 SGHRS and CDR2 YFSETQ. This record belongs to a study of shared clonotypes between healthy human individuals. Libraries were prepared by immunoSEQ multiplex PCR; TCRdb keeps only in-frame clonotypes and omits some of them. In the table there are a few million clones, 85% to 95% of which are singletons. The sample comprised naive CD4+ T cells from PBMCs. The subset: CD45RA+ positively selected. The rearrangement uses TRBV5-1 and TRBJ2-2; 8 nucleotides agree with TRBD1. The source is a man aged 18-30 years in good health. Some clones in this sample may be carry-over from other donors' samples. CDR3 sequence: CASSLDGQGGTGELFF. In DNA form, the CDR3 reads TGCGCCAGCAGCTTGGACGGACAGGGTGGCACCGGGGAGCTGTTTTTT.